The rows below give T cell receptor beta chains drawn from one sample of a study of CD8 T cells in Susac syndrome. Each CDR3 protein gets one entry after TCRdb re-called the immunoSEQ multiplex PCR reads with MiXCR. In the table there are some 130,000 distinct CDR3 sequences, 80% of which are singletons. Sample: CD8+ T cells from PBMCs. Receptors were obtained from a human donor with multiple sclerosis. Both conserved end residues are part of each CDR3.

CDR3 protein	J gene	V gene
CASSLRLAGRQFF	TRBJ2-1	TRBV13
CASSYLAGSINEQFF	TRBJ2-1	TRBV7-9
CASSFTPGRSTHYGYTF	TRBJ1-2	TRBV28
CASSLESGRDNEQFF	TRBJ2-1	TRBV12-3/TRBV12-4
CASTDYSSGANVLTF	TRBJ2-6	TRBV12-3/TRBV12-4
CASSLGDSDYGYTF	TRBJ1-2	TRBV19
CASSMVTGFTEAFF	TRBJ1-1	TRBV19
CASSIISEGEQYF	TRBJ2-7	TRBV19
CASSLPGVGYEQYF	TRBJ2-7	TRBV27
CASSWGQLNTEAFF	TRBJ1-1	TRBV11-2
CASTLGQGNYWVQFF	TRBJ2-1	TRBV12-3/TRBV12-4
CATSRLGTGVTDTQYF	TRBJ2-3	TRBV15
CASSHLTAGTRNEKLFF	TRBJ1-4	TRBV4-1
CASSRGEWSYNEQFF	TRBJ2-1	TRBV27
CASGLENTDTQYF	TRBJ2-3	TRBV11-2
CASSIDVTGELFF	TRBJ2-2	TRBV19
CASSPGPRDQPQHF	TRBJ1-5	TRBV7-2
CASISGARTEAFF	TRBJ1-1	TRBV6-1
CASSMPDRGSTDTQYF	TRBJ2-3	TRBV19
CASSQEGRSGNEKLFF	TRBJ1-4	TRBV4-2
CATAGTGNYGYTF	TRBJ1-2	TRBV10-3
CASSPLFVELPRGEKLFF	TRBJ1-4	TRBV18
CASSFMTGKLQYF	TRBJ2-7	TRBV28
CASRAWDSLGLNEQFF	TRBJ2-1	TRBV19
CASSPGLAGDNEQFF	TRBJ2-1	TRBV7-6
CASSREDRDVTGELFF	TRBJ2-2	TRBV4-3
CASSFEFPAGATYEQYF	TRBJ2-7	TRBV5-1
CASSPTGGGSEQFF	TRBJ2-1	TRBV7-3
CASSPESGHIYEQYF	TRBJ2-7	TRBV7-8
CAASDLRGEGQPQHF	TRBJ1-5	TRBV24-1
CASSPEGVSNQPQHF	TRBJ1-5	TRBV7-9
CASSQAPGGADTQYF	TRBJ2-3	TRBV4-1
CASSLDRPLAEAFF	TRBJ1-1	TRBV7-9
CASSFQAVGILSGNTIYF	TRBJ1-3	TRBV12-3/TRBV12-4
CASSSQPFLGYTF	TRBJ1-2	TRBV5-8
CAWSALPLGGWYGYTF	TRBJ1-2	TRBV30
CASSLGANSYEQYF	TRBJ2-7	TRBV5-5
CASSGREDTQYF	TRBJ2-3	TRBV9
CAISGIFWGDSSNYGYTF	TRBJ1-2	TRBV10-3
CAWSTYWLRRLNTEAFF	TRBJ1-1	TRBV30
CASSFLDQANNEQFF	TRBJ2-1	TRBV5-1
CASSQVRGQETQYF	TRBJ2-5	TRBV7-9
CAWRGSTYYGYTF	TRBJ1-2	TRBV30
CASSFGLAGENYEQYF	TRBJ2-7	TRBV12-3/TRBV12-4
CASSGDLYNEQFF	TRBJ2-1	TRBV9
CASSMGQGVSLTGELFF	TRBJ2-2	TRBV4-1
CASSLYSTYEQYF	TRBJ2-7	TRBV11-2
CASSMDSYSNQPQHF	TRBJ1-5	TRBV19
CSARGAQDTEAFF	TRBJ1-1	TRBV20-1
CAISEGQGEINEQFF	TRBJ2-1	TRBV10-3
CASSLDITAGELFF	TRBJ2-2	TRBV7-9